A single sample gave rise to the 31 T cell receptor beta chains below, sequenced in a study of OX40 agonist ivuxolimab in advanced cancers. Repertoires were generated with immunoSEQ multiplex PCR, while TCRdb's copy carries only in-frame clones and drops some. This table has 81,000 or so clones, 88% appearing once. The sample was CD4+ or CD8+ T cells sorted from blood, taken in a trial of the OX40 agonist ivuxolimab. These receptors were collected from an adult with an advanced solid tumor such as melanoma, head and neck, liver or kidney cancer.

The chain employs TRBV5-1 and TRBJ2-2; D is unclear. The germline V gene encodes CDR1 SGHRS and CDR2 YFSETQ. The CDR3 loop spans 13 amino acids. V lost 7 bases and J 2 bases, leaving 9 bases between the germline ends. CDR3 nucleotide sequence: TGCGCCAGCGAAGAGGTCAACACCGGGGAGCTGTTTTTT. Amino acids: CASEEVNTGELFF.

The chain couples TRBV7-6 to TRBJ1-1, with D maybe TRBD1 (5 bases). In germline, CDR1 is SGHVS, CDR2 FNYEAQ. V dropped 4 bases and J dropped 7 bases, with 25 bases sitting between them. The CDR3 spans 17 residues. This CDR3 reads CASSSIGTYEDIDEAFF. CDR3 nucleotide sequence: TGTGCCAGCAGCTCCATTGGGACCTATGAGGACATCGATGAAGCTTTCTTT.

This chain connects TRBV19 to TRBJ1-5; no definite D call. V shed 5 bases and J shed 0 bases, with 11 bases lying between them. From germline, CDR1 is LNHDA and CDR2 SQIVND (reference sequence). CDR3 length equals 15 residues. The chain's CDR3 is CASSRTVYSNQPQHF. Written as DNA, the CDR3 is TGTGCCAGTAGTCGGACGGTCTATAGCAATCAGCCCCAGCATTTT.

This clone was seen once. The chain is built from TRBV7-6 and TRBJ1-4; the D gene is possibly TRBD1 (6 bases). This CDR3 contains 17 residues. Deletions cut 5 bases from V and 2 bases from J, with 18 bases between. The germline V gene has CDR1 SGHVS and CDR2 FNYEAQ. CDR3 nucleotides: TGTGCCAGCAGCCGGAGGATAGGCGGGGGCACTAATGAAAAACTGTTTTTT. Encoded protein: CASSRRIGGGTNEKLFF.

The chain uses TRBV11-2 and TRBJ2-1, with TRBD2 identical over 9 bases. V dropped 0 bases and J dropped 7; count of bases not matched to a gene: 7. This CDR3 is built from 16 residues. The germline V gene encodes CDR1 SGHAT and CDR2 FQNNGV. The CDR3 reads CASSLDRVAGANEQFF. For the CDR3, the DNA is TGTGCCAGCAGCTTAGATCGCGTAGCGGGGGCAAATGAGCAGTTCTTC.

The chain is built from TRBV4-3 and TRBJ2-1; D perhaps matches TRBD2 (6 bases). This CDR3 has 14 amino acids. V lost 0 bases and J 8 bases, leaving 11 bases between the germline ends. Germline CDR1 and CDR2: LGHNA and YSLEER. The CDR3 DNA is TGCGCCAGCAGCCAAGAGCCTAGCGCCCATGAGCAGTTCTTC. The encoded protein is CASSQEPSAHEQFF.

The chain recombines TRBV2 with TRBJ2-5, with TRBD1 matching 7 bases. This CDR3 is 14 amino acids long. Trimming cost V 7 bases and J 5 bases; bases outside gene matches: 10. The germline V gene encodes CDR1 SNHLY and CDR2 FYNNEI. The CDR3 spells CASTSLGGGETQYF. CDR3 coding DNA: TGTGCCAGCACCTCCCTAGGGGGCGGGGAGACCCAGTACTTC.

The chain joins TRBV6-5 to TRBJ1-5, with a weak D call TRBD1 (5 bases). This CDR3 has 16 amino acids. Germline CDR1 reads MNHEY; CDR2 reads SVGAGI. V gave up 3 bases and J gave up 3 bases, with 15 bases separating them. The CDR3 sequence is CASSYKIPGTNQPQHF. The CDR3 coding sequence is TGTGCCAGCAGTTATAAGATCCCAGGGACCAATCAGCCCCAGCATTTT.

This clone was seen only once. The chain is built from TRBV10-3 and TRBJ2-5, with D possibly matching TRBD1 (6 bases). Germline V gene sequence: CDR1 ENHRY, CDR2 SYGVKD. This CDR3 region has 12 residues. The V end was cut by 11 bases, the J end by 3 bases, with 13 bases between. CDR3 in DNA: TGTGCCTCACAAGGGGGAGAAGAGACCCAGTACTTC. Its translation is CASQGGEETQYF.

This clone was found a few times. The CDR3 coding sequence is TGTGCCAGCTCAGGGGGACAGGGCTACGAGCAGTACTTC. It yields the protein CASSGGQGYEQYF. The chain has TRBV18 and TRBJ2-7, with 9 bases fitting TRBD1. CDR1 is KGHSH and CDR2 is LQKENI in the germline V gene. The V segment lost 5 bases and the J segment 3 bases; nucleotides outside the gene matches: 2. CDR3 length: 13 residues.

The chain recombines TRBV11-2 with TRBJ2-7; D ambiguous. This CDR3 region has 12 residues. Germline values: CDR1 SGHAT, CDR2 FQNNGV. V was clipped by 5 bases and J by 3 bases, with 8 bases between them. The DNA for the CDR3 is TGTGCCAGCAGCGAACAGAACTACGAGCAGTACTTC. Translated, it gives CASSEQNYEQYF.

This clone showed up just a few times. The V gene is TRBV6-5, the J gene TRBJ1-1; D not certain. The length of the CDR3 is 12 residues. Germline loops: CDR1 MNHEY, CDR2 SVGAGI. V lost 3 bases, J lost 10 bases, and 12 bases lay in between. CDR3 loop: CASSYDSGRAFF. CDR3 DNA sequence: TGTGCCAGCAGTTATGACTCGGGAAGAGCTTTCTTT.

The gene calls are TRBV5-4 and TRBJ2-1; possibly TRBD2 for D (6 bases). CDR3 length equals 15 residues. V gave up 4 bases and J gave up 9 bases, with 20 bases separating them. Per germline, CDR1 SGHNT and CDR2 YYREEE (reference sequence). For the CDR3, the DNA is TGTGCCAGCAGCGCCTTGAGGGACTTCCTGTCTGAGCAGTTCTTC. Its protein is CASSALRDFLSEQFF.

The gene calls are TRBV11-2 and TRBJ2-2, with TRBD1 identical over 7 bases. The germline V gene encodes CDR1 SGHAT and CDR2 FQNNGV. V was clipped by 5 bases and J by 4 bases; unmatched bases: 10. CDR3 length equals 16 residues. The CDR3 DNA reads TGTGCCAGCAGCCTTAAAGGGGGCCAGGGCACCGGGGAGCTGTTTTTT. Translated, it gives CASSLKGGQGTGELFF.

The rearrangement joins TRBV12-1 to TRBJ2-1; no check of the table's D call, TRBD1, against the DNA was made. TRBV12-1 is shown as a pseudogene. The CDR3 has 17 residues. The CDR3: CASSPKQGNSSYNEQFF. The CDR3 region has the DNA TGTGCCAGCAGCCCAAAACAGGGCAACAGCTCCTACAATGAGCAGTTCTTC.

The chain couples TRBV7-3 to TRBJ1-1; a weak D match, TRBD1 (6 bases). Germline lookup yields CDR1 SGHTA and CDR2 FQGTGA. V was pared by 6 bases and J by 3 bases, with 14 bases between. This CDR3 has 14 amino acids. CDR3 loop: CASRQGMSDTEAFF. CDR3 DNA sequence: TGTGCCAGCAGACAGGGAATGTCGGACACTGAAGCTTTCTTT.

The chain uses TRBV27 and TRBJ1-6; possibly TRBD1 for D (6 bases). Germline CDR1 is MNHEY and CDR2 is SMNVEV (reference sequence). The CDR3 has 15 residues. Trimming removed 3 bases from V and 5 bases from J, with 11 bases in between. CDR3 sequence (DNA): TGTGCCAGCAGTTTTACCAGGGACAATAATTCACCCCTCCACTTT. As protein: CASSFTRDNNSPLHF.

The CDR3 reads CASSLAGIGYNEQFF. CDR3 DNA sequence: TGTGCCAGCAGCTTGGCTGGGATTGGCTACAATGAGCAGTTCTTC. The rearrangement joins TRBV5-4 to TRBJ2-1; D call uncertain. V gave up 0 bases and J gave up 3 bases, with 10 bases separating them. Germline CDR1 is SGHNT and CDR2 is YYREEE (reference sequence). The CDR3 spans 15 residues.

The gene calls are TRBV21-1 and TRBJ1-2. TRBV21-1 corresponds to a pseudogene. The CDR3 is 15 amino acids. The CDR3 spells CASSKEAGAGYGYTF. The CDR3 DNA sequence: TGTGCCAGCAGCAAAGAGGCGGGGGCGGGCTATGGCTACACCTTC.

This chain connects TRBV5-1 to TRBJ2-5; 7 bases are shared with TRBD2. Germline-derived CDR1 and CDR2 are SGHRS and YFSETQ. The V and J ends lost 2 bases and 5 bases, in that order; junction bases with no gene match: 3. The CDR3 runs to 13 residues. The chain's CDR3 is CASSFVGGETQYF. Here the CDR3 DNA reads TGCGCCAGCAGCTTCGTGGGAGGGGAGACCCAGTACTTC.

The CDR3 protein is CARSLVGGSQETQYF. DNA for the CDR3: TGTGCCAGAAGCTTGGTCGGCGGTTCACAAGAGACCCAGTACTTC. V gene TRBV5-3 combines with J gene TRBJ2-5; D is unclear. TRBV5-3 is reported as an ORF; its role is uncertain. The CDR3 is 15 amino acids. V was cut by 0 bases and J by 2 bases, with 11 bases left in between.

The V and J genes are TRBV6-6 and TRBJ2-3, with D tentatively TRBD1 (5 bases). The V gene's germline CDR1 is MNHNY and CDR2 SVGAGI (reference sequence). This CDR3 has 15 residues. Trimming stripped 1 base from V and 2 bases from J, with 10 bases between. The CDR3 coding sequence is TGTGCCAGCAGTTACTACCGACAGAACACAGATACGCAGTATTTT. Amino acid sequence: CASSYYRQNTDTQYF.

The CDR3 region has the DNA TGTGCCAGCAGTCGGGACCTCAACTATGGCTACACCTTC. Protein sequence: CASSRDLNYGYTF. The V gene is TRBV6-5, the J gene TRBJ1-2; tentatively, D is TRBD1 (5 bases). CDR3 length: 13 residues. V shed 5 bases and J shed 2 bases, with 9 bases lying between them. The V gene's germline CDR1 is MNHEY and CDR2 SVGAGI.

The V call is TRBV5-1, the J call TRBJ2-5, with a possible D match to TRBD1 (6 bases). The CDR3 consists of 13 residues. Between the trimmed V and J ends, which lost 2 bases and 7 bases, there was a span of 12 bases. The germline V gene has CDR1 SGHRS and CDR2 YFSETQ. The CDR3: CASSLPGQTTQYF. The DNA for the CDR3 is TGCGCCAGCAGCTTACCGGGACAAACGACCCAGTACTTC.

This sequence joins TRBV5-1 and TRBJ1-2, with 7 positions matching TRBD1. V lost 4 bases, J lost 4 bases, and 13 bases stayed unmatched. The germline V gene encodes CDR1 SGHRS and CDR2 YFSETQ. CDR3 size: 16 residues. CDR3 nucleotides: TGCGCCAGCAGCCCCGGTGGAGGGGGCAGAAGCTATGGCTACACCTTC. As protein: CASSPGGGGRSYGYTF.

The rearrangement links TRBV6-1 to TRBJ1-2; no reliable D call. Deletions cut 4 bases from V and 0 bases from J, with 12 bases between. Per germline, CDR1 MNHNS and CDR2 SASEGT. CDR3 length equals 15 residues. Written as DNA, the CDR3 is TGTGCCAGCAGTGCTGGACCTCTCCCTAACTATGGCTACACCTTC. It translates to CASSAGPLPNYGYTF.

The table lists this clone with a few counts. The chain's CDR3 is CASTYPGYGYTF. CDR3 coding DNA: TGTGCCAGCACCTACCCAGGCTACGGCTACACCTTC. The chain is built from TRBV6-1 and TRBJ1-2; D unclear. Germline values: CDR1 MNHNS, CDR2 SASEGT. Trimming pared 7 bases from V and 8 bases from J, leaving 14 bases between. The CDR3 length is 12 residues.

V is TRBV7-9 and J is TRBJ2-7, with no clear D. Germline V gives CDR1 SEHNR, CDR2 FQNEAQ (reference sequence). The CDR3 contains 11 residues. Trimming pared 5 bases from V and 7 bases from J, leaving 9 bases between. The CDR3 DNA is TGTGCCAGCAGCCCCTTCGTGGAGCAGTACTTC. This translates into CASSPFVEQYF.

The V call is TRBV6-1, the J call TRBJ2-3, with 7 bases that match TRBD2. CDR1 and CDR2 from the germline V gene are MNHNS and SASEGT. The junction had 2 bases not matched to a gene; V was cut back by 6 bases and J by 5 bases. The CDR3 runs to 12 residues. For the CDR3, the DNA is TGTGCCAGCAGGCCGGGGGGAGATACGCAGTATTTT. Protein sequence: CASRPGGDTQYF.

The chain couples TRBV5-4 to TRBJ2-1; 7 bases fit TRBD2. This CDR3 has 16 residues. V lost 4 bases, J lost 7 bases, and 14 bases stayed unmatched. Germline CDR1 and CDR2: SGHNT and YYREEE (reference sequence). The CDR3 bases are TGTGCCAGCAGCCGATACACTGGACTAGTCATAAATGAGCAGTTCTTC. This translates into CASSRYTGLVINEQFF.

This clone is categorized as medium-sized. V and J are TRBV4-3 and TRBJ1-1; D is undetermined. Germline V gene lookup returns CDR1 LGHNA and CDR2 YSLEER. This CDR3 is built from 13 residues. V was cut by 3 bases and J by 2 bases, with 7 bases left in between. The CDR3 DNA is TGCGCCAGCAGCCAGGAGAAAAACACTGAAGCTTTCTTT. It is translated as CASSQEKNTEAFF.